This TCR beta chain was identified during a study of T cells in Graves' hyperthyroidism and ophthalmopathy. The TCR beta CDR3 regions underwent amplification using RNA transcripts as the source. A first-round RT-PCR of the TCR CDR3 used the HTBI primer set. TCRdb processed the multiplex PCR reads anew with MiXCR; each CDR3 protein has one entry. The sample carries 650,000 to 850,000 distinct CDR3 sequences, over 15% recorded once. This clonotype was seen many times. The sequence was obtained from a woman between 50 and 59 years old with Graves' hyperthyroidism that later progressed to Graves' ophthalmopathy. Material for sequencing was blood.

CDR3 sequence: CSAPGQGVTDTQYF. The DNA of the CDR3 is TGCAGTGCCCCAGGACAGGGCGTCACAGATACGCAGTATTTT. The chain has TRBV20-1 and TRBJ2-3; TRBD1 aligns across 8 bases. There are 14 residues in the CDR3. The germline gives CDR1 DFQATT, CDR2 SNEGSKA (reference sequence). Unmatched junction bases numbered 7, after V lost 6 bases and J lost 2 bases.